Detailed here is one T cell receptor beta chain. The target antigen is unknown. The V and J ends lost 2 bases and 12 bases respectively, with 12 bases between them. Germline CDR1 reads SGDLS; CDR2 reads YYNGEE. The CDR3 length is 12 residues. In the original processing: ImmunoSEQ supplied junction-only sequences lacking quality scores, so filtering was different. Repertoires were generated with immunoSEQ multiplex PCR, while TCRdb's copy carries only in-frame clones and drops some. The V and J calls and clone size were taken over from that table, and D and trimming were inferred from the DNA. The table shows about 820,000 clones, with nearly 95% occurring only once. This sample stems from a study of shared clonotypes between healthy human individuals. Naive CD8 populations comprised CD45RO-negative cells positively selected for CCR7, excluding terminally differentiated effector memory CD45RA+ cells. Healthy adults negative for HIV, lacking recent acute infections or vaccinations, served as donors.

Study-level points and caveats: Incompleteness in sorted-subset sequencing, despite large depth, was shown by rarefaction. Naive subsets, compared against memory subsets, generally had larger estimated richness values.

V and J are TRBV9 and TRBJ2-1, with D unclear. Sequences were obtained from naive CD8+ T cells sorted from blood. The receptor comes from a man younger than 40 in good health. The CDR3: CASSVQSNRQFF. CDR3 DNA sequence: TGTGCCAGCAGCGTTCAGAGCAATCGGCAGTTCTTC.